The clone carrying this T cell receptor (beta chain) was seen ten or more times. Its specificity is not known. These data originate in a study of metastatic and nonmetastatic thyroid tumors. Across the whole study: Malignant and benign thyroid patients had repertoires compared in peripheral blood and tumor or nodule tissue. Study outcomes and limitations: Malignant thyroid tumors reportedly exceeded benign nodules significantly in TCR beta diversity, with the difference appearing in blood and tumor.

Original processing methods: The study built a papillary thyroid cancer distant-metastasis classifier from CDR3 differences across clinicopathological groups. TCRdb ran MiXCR on the PCR reads. These V and J calls originate from TCRdb's pipeline instead of the authors' own analysis. The profile covers tens of thousands of clones, with 10% to 15% appearing a single time and roughly a quarter taken by the ten largest. Germline CDR1 and CDR2: SGHAT and FQNNGV. This CDR3 comprises 14 residues. Trimming removed 1 base at V and 0 bases at J, with 7 bases between. Patients had received no treatment of any kind before thyroid surgery.

Input material: blood. This chain links TRBV11-2 with TRBJ2-7; D call uncertain. This TCR derives from a female donor with papillary thyroid cancer or a benign thyroid nodule (not recorded which). Some clones in this sample may be carry-over from other donors' samples. The CDR3 bases are TGTGCCAGCAGCTTAGGGTGGGTCTCCTACGAGCAGTACTTC. Residues: CASSLGWVSYEQYF.